The following is a T cell receptor beta chain sequence with its context. The CDR3 extends over 17 amino acids. Germline V gene data show CDR1 as SGHDN and CDR2 as FVKESK. V was trimmed by 2 bases and J by 4 bases, leaving 20 bases between them. MiXCR, run by TCRdb on the multiplex PCR reads, gives a single entry per CDR3 protein. In the table there are under 30,000 distinct CDR3 sequences, about 24% of which are singletons. The data were obtained in a study of breast tumors, draining lymph nodes, adjacent tissues. Sequencing was done on a sample of breast tumor tissue. The source of this sequence is a female donor with breast cancer. Some clones in this sample may be carry-over from other donors' samples. The V call is TRBV14, the J call TRBJ1-1, with D hard to call. This chain's CDR3 is CASSQRVVIRRSTEAFF. Written as DNA, the CDR3 is TGTGCCAGCAGCCAACGGGTTGTGATCCGGAGGAGCACTGAAGCTTTCTTT.